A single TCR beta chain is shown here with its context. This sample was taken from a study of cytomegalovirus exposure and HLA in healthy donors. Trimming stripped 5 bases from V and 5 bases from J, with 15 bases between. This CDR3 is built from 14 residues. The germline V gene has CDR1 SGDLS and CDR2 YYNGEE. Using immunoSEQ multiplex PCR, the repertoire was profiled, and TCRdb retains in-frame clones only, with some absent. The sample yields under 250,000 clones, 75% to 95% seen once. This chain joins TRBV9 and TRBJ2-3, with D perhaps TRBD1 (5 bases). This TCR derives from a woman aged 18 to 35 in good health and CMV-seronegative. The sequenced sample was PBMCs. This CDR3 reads CASRAGIFGDTQYF. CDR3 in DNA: TGTGCCAGCAGAGCAGGGATATTCGGAGATACGCAGTATTTT. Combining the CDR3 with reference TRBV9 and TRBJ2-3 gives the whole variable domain DSGVTQTPKHLITATGQRVTLRCSPRSGDLSVYWYQQSLDQGLQFLIQYYNGEERAKGNILERFSAQQFPDLHSELNLSSLELGDSALYFCASRAGIFGDTQYFGPGTRLTVL.